This TCR beta chain was captured in a study of cytomegalovirus exposure and HLA in healthy donors. 60 Vbeta and 13 Jbeta primers were used in PCR. Assay: immunoSEQ multiplex PCR; the TCRdb copy retains only in-frame clones and omits some. The profile shows 120,000 or so clones, about 74% of them singletons. The CDR3 length is 13 residues. In germline, CDR1 is SQVTM, CDR2 ANQGSEA. Trimming shortened V by 6 bases and J by 7 bases, and 15 bases separated the two germline ends. The sample taken for sequencing was PBMCs. The V call is TRBV29-1, the J call TRBJ2-2; D not certain. This receptor was obtained from a woman aged 45-65 years in good health and CMV-seropositive. The CDR3 is CSVESGFIGELFF. The CDR3 DNA reads as TGCAGCGTAGAGTCCGGTTTTATCGGGGAGCTGTTTTTT.